The 10 T cell receptor beta chains reported below all come from one sample, sequenced in a study of Tregs in tolerant kidney transplant recipients. TCRdb's copy holds only in-frame clones and misses some; the assay was immunoSEQ multiplex PCR. The sample includes 11,000 to 15,000 clones. The nonmyeloablative bone marrow transplants came from related graft donors, with transient mixed chimerism. This specimen consisted of CD8+ T cells from blood (PBMCs), obtained 6 months after the transplant. The receptors stem from a human patient who received a combined kidney and bone marrow transplant. Some T cells may be transferred from the graft donor.

A remark on this clone: The read stops 3 residues short of the end of the CDR3; the missing end is completed from the germline J gene. The gene calls are TRBV7-8 and TRBJ2-1; 7 nucleotides agree with TRBD2. This CDR3 comprises 16 residues. Germline V gene data show CDR1 as SGHVS and CDR2 as FQNEAQ. V trimming: 1 base; J trimming: 1 base; junction bases outside the gene matches: 4. CDR3 DNA, as far as it was read: TGTGCCAGCAGCTTAGTGTGGGGACTATCCTACAATGAG. Translated, it gives CASSLVWGLSYNE. The entire CDR3 reads CASSLVWGLSYNEQFF.

Worth noting for this clone: The read comes to an end 3 residues before the CDR3 does, leaving the germline J gene to fill in the end. This chain links TRBV19 with TRBJ2-3; maybe TRBD2 (5 bases). The germline V gene encodes CDR1 LNHDA and CDR2 SQIVND (reference sequence). The CDR3 covers 15 residues. V lost 2 bases, J lost 0 bases, and 9 bases lay in between. The CDR3 loop is CASSITGGSTDTQYF. The part of the CDR3 DNA that was read is TGTGCCAGTAGTATAACGGGCGGGAGCACAGATACG.

About this clone itself: The sequence runs out 3 residues before the end of the CDR3; the remainder is reconstructed from the germline J gene. The chain carries TRBV10-1 and TRBJ2-7, with 13 bases that match TRBD2. Unmatched junction bases numbered 17, after V lost 6 bases and J lost 0 bases. The germline V gene has CDR1 WNHNN and CDR2 SYGVQD (reference sequence). The CDR3 runs 20 residues. The sequenced CDR3 bases are TGCGCCAGCAGCCTACCATTTATAGGGACTAGCGGGAACAGCTCCTACGAG. Its translation is CASSLPFIGTSGNSSYE. The complete CDR3 sequence is CASSLPFIGTSGNSSYEQYF.

Notes on this clone: From the germline J gene comes the end of the CDR3, since the read stops 3 residues before it. Other DNA sequences of this sample code for an identical CDR3. The rearrangement links TRBV19 to TRBJ2-7, with 7 bases identical to TRBD1. The V gene's germline CDR1 is LNHDA and CDR2 SQIVND (reference sequence). The CDR3 sequence is 16 residues long. V lost 5 bases to trimming and J lost 3 bases; unmatched junction nucleotides: 13. The CDR3 sequence: CASSAPAGTASYEQYF. The sequenced part of the CDR3 DNA is TGTGCCAGTAGTGCCCCCGCCGGGACAGCGAGCTACGAG.

As regards this clone: Read data end 3 residues before the CDR3 end; the end is taken from the germline J gene. The chain recombines TRBV13 with TRBJ2-3, with 11 positions matching TRBD2. Germline lookup yields CDR1 PRHDT and CDR2 FYEKMQ (reference sequence). This CDR3 is built from 15 residues. CDR3 DNA (partial): TGTGCCAGCAGTTATGGGACTAGCGGACAAGAGACG. As protein: CASSYGTSGQET. The CDR3 as a whole reads CASSYGTSGQETQYF.

In the case of this clone: The read gets to within 3 residues of the CDR3 end, and the germline J gene fills in the rest. The gene calls are TRBV20-1 and TRBJ2-3, with 7 bases matching TRBD2. Germline CDR1 is DFQATT and CDR2 is SNEGSKA (reference sequence). CDR3 length: 15 amino acids. The CDR3 region is CSARETGGLGQPQYF. The sequenced part of the CDR3 DNA is TGCAGTGCTAGAGAAACGGGGGGACTTGGTCAGCCG.

As concerns this clone: The CDR3 is cut off 3 residues early in the read; its end comes from the germline J gene. The chain joins TRBV20-1 to TRBJ1-2; D is ambiguous. The CDR3 spans 15 residues. V gave up 0 bases and J gave up 4 bases, with 15 bases separating them. The V gene's germline CDR1 is DFQATT and CDR2 SNEGSKA (reference sequence). The CDR3: CSARDDLAGSYGYTF. Partial CDR3 DNA: TGCAGTGCTAGAGATGATTTGGCGGGAAGCTATGGC.

With regard to this clone: One junction end does not reproduce the germline sequence, and a read error may be involved. Read coverage stops 3 residues before the CDR3 terminus; the germline J gene supplies the remainder. The chain links TRBV20-1 to TRBJ2-1; 8 bases are shared with TRBD1. Germline values: CDR1 DFQATT, CDR2 SNEGSKA (reference sequence). The CDR3 spans 15 residues. Incomplete CDR3 DNA: TGCAGTGCTGGAGACAGGGGAATCTCCTACAATGAG. This codes for CSAGDRGISYNE. The CDR3 in its entirety is CSAGDRGISYNEQFF.

In regard to this clone: The CDR3 end is not reached by the read, which stops 3 residues before it; the germline J gene fills it in. The V gene is TRBV5-6, the J gene TRBJ2-7; 8 bases fit TRBD2. This CDR3 spans 14 amino acids. V lost 3 bases and J lost 0; bases outside the gene matches: 2. Per the germline V gene, CDR1 is SGHDT and CDR2 is YYEEEE. CDR3 residues: CASSSGTSSYEQYF. The sequenced CDR3 bases are TGTGCCAGCAGCTCCGGGACTAGCTCCTACGAG.

Turning to this clone: The CDR3 is cut off 3 residues early in the read; its end comes from the germline J gene. The chain carries TRBV6-2 or TRBV6-3 and TRBJ1-1; TRBD1 might be the D (6 bases). This CDR3 has 13 amino acids. Germline loops: CDR1 MNHEY, CDR2 SVGEGT. Trimming removed 6 bases at V and 4 bases at J, with 12 bases between. The CDR3 sequence is CASRPGETTEAFF. CDR3 DNA (partial): TGTGCCAGCAGACCAGGGGAGACCACTGAA.